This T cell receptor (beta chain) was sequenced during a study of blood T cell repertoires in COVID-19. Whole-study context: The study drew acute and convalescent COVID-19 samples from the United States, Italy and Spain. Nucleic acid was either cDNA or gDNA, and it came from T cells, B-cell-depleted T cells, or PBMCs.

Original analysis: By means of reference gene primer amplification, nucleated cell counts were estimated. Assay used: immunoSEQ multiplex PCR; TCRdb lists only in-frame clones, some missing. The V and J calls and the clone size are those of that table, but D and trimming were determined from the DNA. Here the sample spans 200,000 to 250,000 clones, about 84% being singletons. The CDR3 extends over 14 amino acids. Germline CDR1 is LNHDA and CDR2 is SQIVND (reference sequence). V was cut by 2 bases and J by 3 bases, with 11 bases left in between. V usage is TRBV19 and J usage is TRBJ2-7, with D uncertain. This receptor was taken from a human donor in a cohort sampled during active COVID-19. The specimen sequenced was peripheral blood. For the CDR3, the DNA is TGTGCCAGTAGTATAAAGCGAGATGGCTACGAGCAGTACTTC. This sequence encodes CASSIKRDGYEQYF.